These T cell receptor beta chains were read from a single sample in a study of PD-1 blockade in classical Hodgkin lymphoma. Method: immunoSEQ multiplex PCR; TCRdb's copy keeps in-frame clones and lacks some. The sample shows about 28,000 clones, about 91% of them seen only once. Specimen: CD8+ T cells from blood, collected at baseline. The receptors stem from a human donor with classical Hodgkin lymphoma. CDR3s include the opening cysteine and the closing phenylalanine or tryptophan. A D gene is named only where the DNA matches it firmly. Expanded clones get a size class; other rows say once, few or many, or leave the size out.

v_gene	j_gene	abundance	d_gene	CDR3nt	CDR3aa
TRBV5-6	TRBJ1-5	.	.	TGTGCCAGCAGCTTAGGGAATCAGCCCCAGCATTTT	CASSLGNQPQHF
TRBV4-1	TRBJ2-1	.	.	TGCGCCAGCAGCCCCATAGCTCGGCCGGCGGATGAGCAGTTCTTC	CASSPIARPADEQFF
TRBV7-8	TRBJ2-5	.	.	TGTGCCAGCAGCCCCGACGGGAAAGAGACCCAGTACTTC	CASSPDGKETQYF
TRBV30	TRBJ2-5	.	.	TGTGCCTGGAGACAGGTTAACGAGGGGACCCAGTACTTC	CAWRQVNEGTQYF
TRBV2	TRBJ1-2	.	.	TGTGCCAGCAGGTGGAGCTCAGAGCTTTCTAACTATGGCTACACCTTC	CASRWSSELSNYGYTF
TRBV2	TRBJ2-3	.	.	TGTGCCAGCAGTGACCCCGTTACGCAGTATTTT	CASSDPVTQYF
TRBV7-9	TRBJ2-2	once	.	TGTGCCAGCAGCCCCGCCTTCCCCGGGGAGCTGTTTTTT	CASSPAFPGELFF
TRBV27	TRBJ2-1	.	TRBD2	TGTGCCAGCAGTTTGAGTAGCGGGAGTGTCTACAATGAGCAGTTCTTC	CASSLSSGSVYNEQFF
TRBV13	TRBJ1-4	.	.	TGTGCCAGCAGCTCGGGAATTTCTAATGAAAAACTGTTTTTT	CASSSGISNEKLFF
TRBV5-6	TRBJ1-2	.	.	TGTGCCAGCAGCCATGGTAGAGCGGGACCGGCCGGCTACACCTTC	CASSHGRAGPAGYTF
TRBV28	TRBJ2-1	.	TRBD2	TGTGCCAGCAGCACGGGACTAGCGGGAGGGCCTAATGAGCAGTTCTTC	CASSTGLAGGPNEQFF
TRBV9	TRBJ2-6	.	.	TGTGCCAGCAGCGTAGACAGCTCTGGGGCCAACGTCCTGACTTTC	CASSVDSSGANVLTF
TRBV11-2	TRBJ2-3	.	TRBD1	TGTGCCAGCAGCTTCCTTAGGGGGCCTAGCACAGATACGCAGTATTTT	CASSFLRGPSTDTQYF
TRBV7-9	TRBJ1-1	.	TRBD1	TGTGCCAGCAGCTACCGGAGGGGGCTGAACACTGAAGCTTTCTTT	CASSYRRGLNTEAFF
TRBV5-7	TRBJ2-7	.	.	TGTGCCAGCAGCTTAATAAGCTCCTACGAGCAGTACTTC	CASSLISSYEQYF
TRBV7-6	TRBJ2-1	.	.	TGTGCCAGCAGCTTAGTTGTCGGCGGGGCCAGCTCCTACAATGAGCAGTTCTTC	CASSLVVGGASSYNEQFF
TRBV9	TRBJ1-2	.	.	TGTGCCAGCAGCGTAGGGGGACGGGGCTACACCTTC	CASSVGGRGYTF
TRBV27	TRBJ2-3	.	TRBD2	TGTGCCAGCAGCCGATCCATAGCGGGAGGGGAAGATACGCAGTATTTT	CASSRSIAGGEDTQYF
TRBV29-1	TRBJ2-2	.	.	TGCAGCGTAATTGGCGCTGAAGACGGCAGCACCGGGGAGCTGTTTTTT	CSVIGAEDGSTGELFF
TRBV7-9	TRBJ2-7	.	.	TGTGCCAGCAGCTTAGCCCGGGAGCAGTACTTC	CASSLAREQYF
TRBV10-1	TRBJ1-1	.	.	TGCGCCAGCACCATCTCAACGAACACTGAAGCTTTCTTT	CASTISTNTEAFF
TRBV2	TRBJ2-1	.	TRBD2	TGTGCCAGCAGTGATTTTCTAGCGGGAGGGGATGATGAGCAGTTCTTC	CASSDFLAGGDDEQFF
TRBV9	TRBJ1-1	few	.	TGTGCCAGCAGCCCGTCACTCGGGAGCACTGAAGCTTTCTTT	CASSPSLGSTEAFF
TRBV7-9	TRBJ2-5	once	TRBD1	TGTGCCAGCAGCCCACTGAAGGGGGCGGAAGGCCAGTACTTC	CASSPLKGAEGQYF
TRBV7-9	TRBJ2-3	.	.	TGTGCCAGCAGCTTAGGAGAGAAGTTCACAGATACGCAGTATTTT	CASSLGEKFTDTQYF
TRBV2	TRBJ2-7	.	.	TGTGCCAGCAGCGGGCCGCGCGGGGGCATAGCGGGTGCCTACGAGCAGTACTTC	CASSGPRGGIAGAYEQYF
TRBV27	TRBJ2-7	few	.	TGTGCCAGCAGTTTTAGTAGGTCCTACGAGCAGTACTTC	CASSFSRSYEQYF
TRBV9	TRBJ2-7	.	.	TGTGCCAGCAGTCCAGGCGGGAAGGGCTACGAGCAGTACTTC	CASSPGGKGYEQYF
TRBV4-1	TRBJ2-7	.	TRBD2	TGCGCCAGCAGCCAACTTCGTAGCGGGAGGGCTCCCTTTTTTTCCTACGAGCAGTACTTC	CASSQLRSGRAPFFSYEQYF